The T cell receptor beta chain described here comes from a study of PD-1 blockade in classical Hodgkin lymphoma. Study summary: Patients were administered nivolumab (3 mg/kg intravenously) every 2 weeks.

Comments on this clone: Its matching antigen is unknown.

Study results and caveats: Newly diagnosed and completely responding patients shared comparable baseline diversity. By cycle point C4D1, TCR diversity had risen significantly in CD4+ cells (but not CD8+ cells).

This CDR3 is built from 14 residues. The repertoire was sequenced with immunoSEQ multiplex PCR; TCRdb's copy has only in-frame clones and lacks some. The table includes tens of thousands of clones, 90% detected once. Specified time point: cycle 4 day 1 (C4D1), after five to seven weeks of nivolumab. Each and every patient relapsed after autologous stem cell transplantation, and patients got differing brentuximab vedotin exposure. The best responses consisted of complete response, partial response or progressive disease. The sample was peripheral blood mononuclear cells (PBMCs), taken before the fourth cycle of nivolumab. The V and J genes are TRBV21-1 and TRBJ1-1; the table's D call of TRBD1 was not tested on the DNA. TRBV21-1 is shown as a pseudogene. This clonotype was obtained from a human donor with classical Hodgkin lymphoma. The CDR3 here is CASSNRGRNTEAFF. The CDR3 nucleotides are TGTGCCAGCTCTAACAGGGGGAGGAACACTGAAGCTTTCTTT.